The 5 T cell receptor beta chains given below trace back to one sample, sequenced in a study of human T cells and chemical hapten exposure. Time point given: healthy volunteer bleed at 6 weeks. It was unfractionated whole blood from which total RNA was extracted. TCRdb reanalysed the RACE reads using MiXCR and keeps one entry per CDR3 protein. This table has 30,000 to 35,000 distinct CDR3 sequences, 5.5% appearing once. Sequencing was performed on whole blood. Every receptor here comes from a human donor in good health. Some clones in this sample may be carry-over from other donors' samples.

This clonotype was recorded at least ten times. This chain uses TRBV5-5 with TRBJ2-2, with D tentatively TRBD1 (6 bases). The CDR3 is 16 residues long. Germline V gene lookup returns CDR1 SGHKS and CDR2 YYEKEE (reference sequence). V shed 4 bases and J shed 5 bases, with 18 bases lying between them. As DNA, the CDR3 is TGTGCCAGCAGCCCGGGACAAAGCTACCCGACCGGGGAGCTGTTTTTT. Translation: CASSPGQSYPTGELFF.

This clonotype has just a few counts. This sequence joins TRBV20-1 and TRBJ2-1; 12 positions agree with TRBD2. From germline, CDR1 is DFQATT and CDR2 SNEGSKA (reference sequence). With V trimmed by 5 bases and J by 0 bases, 5 bases remained unmatched. The CDR3 runs to 16 residues. The CDR3, as DNA: TGCAGTGCTGGGACTAGCGGGCTCTCCTCCTACAATGAGCAGTTCTTC. As protein: CSAGTSGLSSYNEQFF.

This clonotype came up many times. The chain carries TRBV20-1 and TRBJ2-3; D is perhaps TRBD2 (6 bases). Per the germline V gene, CDR1 is DFQATT and CDR2 is SNEGSKA (reference sequence). Trimming took 0 bases from V and 5 from J, leaving 21 bases between them. The CDR3 extends over 17 amino acids. The CDR3 region is CSARDRVVAGRLDTQYF. CDR3 coding DNA: TGCAGTGCTAGAGATCGTGTGGTTGCGGGGAGGTTAGATACGCAGTATTTT.

This clonotype was detected ten times or more. The chain has TRBV7-2 and TRBJ2-3, with 7 bases identical to TRBD1. The CDR3 sequence is 16 residues long. J lost 0 bases, V lost 2 bases, and 5 bases had no gene match. Germline CDR1 and CDR2: SGHTA and FQGNSA. The CDR3 loop reads CASSLRGPVSTDTQYF. In DNA form, the CDR3 reads TGTGCCAGCAGCTTAAGGGGGCCAGTAAGCACAGATACGCAGTATTTT.

This clonotype was detected ten times or more. This chain uses TRBV28 with TRBJ1-4; D unresolved. The germline gives CDR1 MDHEN, CDR2 SYDVKM. Trimming shortened V by 6 bases and J by 10 bases, and 12 bases separated the two germline ends. The CDR3 is 12 residues long. The CDR3 region has the DNA TGTGCCAGCAGCCCACTCTTGGGAAAACTGTTTTTT. Its translation: CASSPLLGKLFF. Together with reference TRBV28 and TRBJ1-4, the CDR3 gives the full variable domain: DVKVTQSSRYLVKRTGEKVFLECVQDMDHENMFWYRQDPGLGLRLIYFSYDVKMKEKGDIPEGYSVSREKKERFSLILESASTNQTSMYLCASSPLLGKLFFGSGTQLSVL.